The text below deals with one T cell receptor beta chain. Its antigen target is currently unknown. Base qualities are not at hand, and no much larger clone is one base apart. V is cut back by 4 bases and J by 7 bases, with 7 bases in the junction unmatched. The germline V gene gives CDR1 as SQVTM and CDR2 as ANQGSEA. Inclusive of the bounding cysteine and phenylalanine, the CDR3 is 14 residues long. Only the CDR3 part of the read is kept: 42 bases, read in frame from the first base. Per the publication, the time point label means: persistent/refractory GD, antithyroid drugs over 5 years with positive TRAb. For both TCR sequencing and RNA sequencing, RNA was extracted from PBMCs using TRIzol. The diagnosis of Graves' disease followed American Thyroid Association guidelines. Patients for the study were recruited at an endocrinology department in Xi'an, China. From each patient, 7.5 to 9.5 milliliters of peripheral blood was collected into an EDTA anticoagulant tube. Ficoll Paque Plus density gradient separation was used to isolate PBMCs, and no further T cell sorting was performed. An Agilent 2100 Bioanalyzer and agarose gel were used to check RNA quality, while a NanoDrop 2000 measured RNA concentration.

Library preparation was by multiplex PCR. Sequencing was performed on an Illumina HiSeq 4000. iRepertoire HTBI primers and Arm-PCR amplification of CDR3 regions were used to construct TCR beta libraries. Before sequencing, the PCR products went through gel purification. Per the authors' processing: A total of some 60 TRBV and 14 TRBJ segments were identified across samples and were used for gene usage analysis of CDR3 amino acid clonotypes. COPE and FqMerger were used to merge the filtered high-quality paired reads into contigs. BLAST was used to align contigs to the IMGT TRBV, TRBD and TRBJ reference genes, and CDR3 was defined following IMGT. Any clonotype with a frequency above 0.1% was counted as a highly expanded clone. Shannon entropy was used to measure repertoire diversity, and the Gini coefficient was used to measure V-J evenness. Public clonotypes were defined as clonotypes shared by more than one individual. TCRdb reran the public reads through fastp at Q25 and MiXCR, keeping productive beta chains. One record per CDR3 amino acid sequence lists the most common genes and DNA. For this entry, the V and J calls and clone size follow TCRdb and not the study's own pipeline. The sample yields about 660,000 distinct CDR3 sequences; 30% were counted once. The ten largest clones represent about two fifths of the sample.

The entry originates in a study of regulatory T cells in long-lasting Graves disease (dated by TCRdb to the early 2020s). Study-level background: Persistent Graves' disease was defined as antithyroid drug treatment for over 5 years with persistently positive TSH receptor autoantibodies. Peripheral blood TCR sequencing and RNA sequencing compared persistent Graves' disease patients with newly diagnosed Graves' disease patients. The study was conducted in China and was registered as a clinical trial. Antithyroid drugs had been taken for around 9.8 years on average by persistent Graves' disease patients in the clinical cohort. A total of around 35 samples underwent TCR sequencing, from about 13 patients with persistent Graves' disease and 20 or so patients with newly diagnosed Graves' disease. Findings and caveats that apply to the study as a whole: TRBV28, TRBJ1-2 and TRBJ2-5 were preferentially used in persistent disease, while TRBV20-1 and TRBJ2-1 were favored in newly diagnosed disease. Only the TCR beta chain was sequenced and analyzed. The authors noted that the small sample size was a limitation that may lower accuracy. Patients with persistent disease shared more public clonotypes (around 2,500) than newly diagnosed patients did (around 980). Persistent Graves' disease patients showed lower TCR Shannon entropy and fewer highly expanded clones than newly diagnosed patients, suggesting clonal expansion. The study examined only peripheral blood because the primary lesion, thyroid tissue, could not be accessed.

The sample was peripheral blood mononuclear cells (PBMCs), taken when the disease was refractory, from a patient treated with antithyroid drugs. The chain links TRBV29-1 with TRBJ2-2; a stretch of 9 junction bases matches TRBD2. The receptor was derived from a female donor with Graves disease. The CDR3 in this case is CSVAAGGLIGELFF. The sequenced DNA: TGCAGCGTTGCAGCGGGAGGATTGATCGGGGAGCTGTTTTTT.